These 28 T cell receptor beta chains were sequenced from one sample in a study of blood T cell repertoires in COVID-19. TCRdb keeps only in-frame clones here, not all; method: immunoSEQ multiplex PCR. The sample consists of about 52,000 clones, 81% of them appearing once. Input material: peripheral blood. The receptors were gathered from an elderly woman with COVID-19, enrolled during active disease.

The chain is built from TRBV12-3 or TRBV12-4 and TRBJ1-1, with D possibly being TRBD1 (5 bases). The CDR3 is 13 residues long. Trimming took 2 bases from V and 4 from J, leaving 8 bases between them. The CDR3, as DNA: TGTGCCAGCAGTTTAAAGGGACTCACTGAAGCTTTCTTT. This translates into CASSLKGLTEAFF.

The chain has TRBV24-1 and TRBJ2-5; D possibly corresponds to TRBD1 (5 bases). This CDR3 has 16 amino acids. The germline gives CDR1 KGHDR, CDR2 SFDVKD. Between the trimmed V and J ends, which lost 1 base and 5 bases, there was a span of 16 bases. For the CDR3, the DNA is TGTGCCACCAGTGATTTCCGCTCAGGGCCAAGGGAGACCCAGTACTTC. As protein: CATSDFRSGPRETQYF.

The CDR3 protein is CASSPGVDRLYTDTQYF. The CDR3 DNA is TGTGCCAGCAGCCCAGGGGTCGACCGCCTATACACAGATACGCAGTATTTT. The chain is built from TRBV7-8 and TRBJ2-3, with D possibly TRBD1 on 6 matching bases. CDR3 size: 17 residues. CDR1 is SGHVS, CDR2 FQNEAQ, per germline. Trimming removed 5 bases at V and 2 bases at J, with 20 bases between.

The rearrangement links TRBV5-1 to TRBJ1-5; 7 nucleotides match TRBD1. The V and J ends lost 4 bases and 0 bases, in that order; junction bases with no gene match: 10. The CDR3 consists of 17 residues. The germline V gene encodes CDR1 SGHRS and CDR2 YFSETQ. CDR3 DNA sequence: TGCGCCAGCAGCCCCGGGACAGCGAAATATAGCAATCAGCCCCAGCATTTT. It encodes CASSPGTAKYSNQPQHF. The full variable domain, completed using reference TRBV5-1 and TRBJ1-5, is KAGVTQTPRYLIKTRGQQVTLSCSPISGHRSVSWYQQTPGQGLQFLFEYFSETQRNKGNFPGRFSGRQFSNSRSEMNVSTLELGDSALYLCASSPGTAKYSNQPQHFGDGTRLSIL.

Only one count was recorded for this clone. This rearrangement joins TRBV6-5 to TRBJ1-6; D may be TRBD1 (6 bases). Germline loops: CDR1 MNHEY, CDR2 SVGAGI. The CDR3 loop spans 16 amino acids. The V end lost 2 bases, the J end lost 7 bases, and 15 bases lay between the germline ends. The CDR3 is CASSYPLGTKNSPLHF. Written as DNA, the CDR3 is TGTGCCAGCAGTTACCCCCTCGGGACAAAAAATTCACCCCTCCACTTT.

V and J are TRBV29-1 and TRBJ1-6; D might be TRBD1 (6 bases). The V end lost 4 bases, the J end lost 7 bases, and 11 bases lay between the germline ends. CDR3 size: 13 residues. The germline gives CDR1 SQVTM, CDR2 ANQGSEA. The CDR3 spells CSVAADSNSPLHF. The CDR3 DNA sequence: TGCAGCGTTGCTGCGGACAGCAATTCACCCCTCCACTTT.

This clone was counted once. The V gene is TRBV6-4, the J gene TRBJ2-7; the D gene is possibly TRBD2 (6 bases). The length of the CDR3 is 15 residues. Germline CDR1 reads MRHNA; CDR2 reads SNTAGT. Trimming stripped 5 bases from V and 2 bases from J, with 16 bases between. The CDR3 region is CASSPMGLPTYEQYF. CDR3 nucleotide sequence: TGTGCCAGCAGTCCGATGGGACTGCCGACCTACGAGCAGTACTTC.

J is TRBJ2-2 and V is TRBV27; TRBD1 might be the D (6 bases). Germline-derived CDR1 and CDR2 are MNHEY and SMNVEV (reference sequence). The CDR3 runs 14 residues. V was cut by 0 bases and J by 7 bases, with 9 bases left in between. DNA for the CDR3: TGTGCCAGCAGTTTATCCGACAGGTTCGGGGAGCTGTTTTTT. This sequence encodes CASSLSDRFGELFF.

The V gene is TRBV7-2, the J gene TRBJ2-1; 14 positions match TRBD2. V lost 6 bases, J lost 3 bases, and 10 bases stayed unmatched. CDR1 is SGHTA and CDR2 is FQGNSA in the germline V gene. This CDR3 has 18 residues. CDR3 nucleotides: TGTGCCAGCAGTGCCGGGACTAGCGGGAGTCTGTTCTACAATGAGCAGTTCTTC. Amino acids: CASSAGTSGSLFYNEQFF. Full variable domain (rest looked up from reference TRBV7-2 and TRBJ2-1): GAGVSQSPSNKVTEKGKDVELRCDPISGHTALYWYRQSLGQGLEFLIYFQGNSAPDKSGLPSDRFSAERTGGSVSTLTIQRTQQEDSAVYLCASSAGTSGSLFYNEQFFGPGTRLTVL.

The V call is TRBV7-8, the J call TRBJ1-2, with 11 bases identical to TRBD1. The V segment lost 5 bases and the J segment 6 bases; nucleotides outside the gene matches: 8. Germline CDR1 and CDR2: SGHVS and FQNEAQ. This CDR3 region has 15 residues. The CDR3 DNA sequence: TGTGCCAGCAGCCCAGGGGGGACAGGGGGTGATGGCTACACCTTC. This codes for CASSPGGTGGDGYTF. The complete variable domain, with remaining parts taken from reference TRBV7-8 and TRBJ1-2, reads GAGVSQSPRYKVAKRGQDVALRCDPISGHVSLFWYQQALGQGPEFLTYFQNEAQLDKSGLPSDRFFAERPEGSVSTLKIQRTQQEDSAVYLCASSPGGTGGDGYTFGSGTRLTVV.

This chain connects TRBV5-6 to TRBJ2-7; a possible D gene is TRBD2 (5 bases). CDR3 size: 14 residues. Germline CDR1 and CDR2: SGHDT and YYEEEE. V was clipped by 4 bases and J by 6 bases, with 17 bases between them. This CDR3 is CASSPGAASGEQYF. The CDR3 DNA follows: TGTGCCAGCAGCCCCGGAGCAGCCAGCGGCGAGCAGTACTTC.

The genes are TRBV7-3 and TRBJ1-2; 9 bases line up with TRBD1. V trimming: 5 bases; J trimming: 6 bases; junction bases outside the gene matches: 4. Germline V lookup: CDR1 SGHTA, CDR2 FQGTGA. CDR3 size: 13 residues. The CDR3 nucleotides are TGTGCCAGCAGCCTCCGGACAGGGGATGGCTACACCTTC. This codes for CASSLRTGDGYTF.

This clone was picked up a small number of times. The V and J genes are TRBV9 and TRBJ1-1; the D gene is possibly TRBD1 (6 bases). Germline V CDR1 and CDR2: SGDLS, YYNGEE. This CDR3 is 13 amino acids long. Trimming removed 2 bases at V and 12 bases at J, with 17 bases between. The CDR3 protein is CASSVGLQGRTFF. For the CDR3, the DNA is TGTGCCAGCAGCGTGGGACTACAGGGACGGACTTTCTTT.

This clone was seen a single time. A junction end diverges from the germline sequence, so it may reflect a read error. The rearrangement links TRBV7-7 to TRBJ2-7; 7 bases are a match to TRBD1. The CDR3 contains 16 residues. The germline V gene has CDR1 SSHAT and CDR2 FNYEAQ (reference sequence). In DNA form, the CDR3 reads TGTGCTAGCAGCCCTCATTTACCGGGACAGTCTTTCGAGCAGTACTTC. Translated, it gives CASSPHLPGQSFEQYF.

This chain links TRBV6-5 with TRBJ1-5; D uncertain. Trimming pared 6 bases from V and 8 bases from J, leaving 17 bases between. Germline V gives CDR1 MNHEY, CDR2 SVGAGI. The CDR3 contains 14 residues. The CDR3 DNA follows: TGTGCCAGCAGGTCACAACATGCCGGGGAGCCCCAGCATTTT. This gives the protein CASRSQHAGEPQHF.

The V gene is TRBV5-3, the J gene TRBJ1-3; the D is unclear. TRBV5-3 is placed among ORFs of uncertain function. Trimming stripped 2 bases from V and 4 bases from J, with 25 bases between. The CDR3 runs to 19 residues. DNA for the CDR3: TGTGCCAGAAGCTTTTCGGTGGGCAGACCTATCTCTCCCGGAAACACCATATATTTT. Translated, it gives CARSFSVGRPISPGNTIYF.

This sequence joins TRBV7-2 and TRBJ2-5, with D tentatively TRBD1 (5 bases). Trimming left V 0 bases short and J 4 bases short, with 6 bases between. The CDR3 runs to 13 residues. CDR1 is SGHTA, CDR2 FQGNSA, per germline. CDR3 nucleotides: TGTGCCAGCAGCTTAGCGCAGGGAGAGACCCAGTACTTC. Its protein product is CASSLAQGETQYF.

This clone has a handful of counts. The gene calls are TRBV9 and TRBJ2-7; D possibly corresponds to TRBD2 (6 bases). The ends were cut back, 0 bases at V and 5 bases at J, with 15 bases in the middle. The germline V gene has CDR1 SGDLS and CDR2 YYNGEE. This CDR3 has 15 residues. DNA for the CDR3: TGTGCCAGCAGCGTAGTAGCGGACCTGAGGGACGAGCAGTACTTC. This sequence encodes CASSVVADLRDEQYF.

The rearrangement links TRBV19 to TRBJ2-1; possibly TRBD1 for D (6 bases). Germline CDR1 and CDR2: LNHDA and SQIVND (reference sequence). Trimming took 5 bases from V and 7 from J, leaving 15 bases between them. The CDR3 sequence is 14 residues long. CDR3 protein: CASSFTGSRNEQFF. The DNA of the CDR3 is TGTGCCAGTAGTTTCACAGGGAGCCGAAATGAGCAGTTCTTC.

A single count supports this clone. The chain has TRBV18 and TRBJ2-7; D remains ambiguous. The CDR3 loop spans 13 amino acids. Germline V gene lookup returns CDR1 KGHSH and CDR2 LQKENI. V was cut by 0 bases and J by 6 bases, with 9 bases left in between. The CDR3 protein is CASSPPTRSEQYF. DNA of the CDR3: TGTGCCAGCTCACCACCAACTCGGAGCGAGCAGTACTTC.

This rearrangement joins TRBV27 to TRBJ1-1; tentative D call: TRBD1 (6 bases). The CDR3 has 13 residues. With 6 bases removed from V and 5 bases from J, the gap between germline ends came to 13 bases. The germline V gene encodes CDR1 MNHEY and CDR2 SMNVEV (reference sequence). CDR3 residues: CASRQGIGTEAFF. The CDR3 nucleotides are TGTGCCAGCAGACAGGGTATCGGGACTGAAGCTTTCTTT.

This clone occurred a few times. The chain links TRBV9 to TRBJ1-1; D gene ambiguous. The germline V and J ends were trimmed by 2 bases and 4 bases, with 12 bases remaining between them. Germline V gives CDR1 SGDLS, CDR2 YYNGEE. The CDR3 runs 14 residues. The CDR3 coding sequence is TGTGCCAGCAGCGTGGTTCCGGGAGGCACTGAAGCTTTCTTT. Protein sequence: CASSVVPGGTEAFF.

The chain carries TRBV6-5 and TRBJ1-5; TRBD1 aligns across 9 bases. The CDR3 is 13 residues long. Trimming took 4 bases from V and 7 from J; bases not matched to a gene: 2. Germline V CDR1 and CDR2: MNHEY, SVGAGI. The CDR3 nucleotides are TGTGCCAGCAGTTGGGACAGGGAACAGCCCCAGCATTTT. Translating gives CASSWDREQPQHF.

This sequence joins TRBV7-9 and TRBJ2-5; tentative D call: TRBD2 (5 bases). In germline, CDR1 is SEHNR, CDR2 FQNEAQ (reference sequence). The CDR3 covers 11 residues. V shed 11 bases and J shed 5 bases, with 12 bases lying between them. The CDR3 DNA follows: TGTGCCGGGAGCCGAGGGGAGACCCAGTACTTC. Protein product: CAGSRGETQYF.

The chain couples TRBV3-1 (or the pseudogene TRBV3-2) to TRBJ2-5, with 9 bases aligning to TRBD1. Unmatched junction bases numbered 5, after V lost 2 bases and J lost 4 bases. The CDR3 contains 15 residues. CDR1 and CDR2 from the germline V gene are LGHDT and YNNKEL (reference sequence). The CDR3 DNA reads TGTGCCAGCAGCCAAACCCGACAGGGGGGAGAGACCCAGTACTTC. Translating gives CASSQTRQGGETQYF.

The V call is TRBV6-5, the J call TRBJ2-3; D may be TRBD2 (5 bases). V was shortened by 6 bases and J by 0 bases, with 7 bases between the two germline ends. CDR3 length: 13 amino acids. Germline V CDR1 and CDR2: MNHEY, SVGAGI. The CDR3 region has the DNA TGTGCCAGCAGGCGGGTTAGCACAGATACGCAGTATTTT. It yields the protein CASRRVSTDTQYF.

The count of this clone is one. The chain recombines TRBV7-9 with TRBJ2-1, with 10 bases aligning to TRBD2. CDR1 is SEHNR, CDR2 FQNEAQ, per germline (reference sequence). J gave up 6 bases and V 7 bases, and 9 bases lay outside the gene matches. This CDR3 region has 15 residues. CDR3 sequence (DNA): TGTGCCAGCATCCCTAGCGGGAGTACTCTCAATGAGCAGTTCTTC. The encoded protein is CASIPSGSTLNEQFF. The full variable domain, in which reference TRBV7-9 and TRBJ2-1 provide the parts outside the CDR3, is DTGVSQNPRHKITKRGQNVTFRCDPISEHNRLYWYRQTLGQGPEFLTYFQNEAQLEKSRLLSDRFSAERPKGSFSTLEIQRTEQGDSAMYLCASIPSGSTLNEQFFGPGTRLTVL.

The CDR3: CASSPDRGRTGELFF. As DNA, the CDR3 is TGTGCCAGCAGTCCGGACAGGGGGCGAACCGGGGAGCTGTTTTTT. The chain is built from TRBV27 and TRBJ2-2, with TRBD1 identical over 11 bases. Germline V lookup: CDR1 MNHEY, CDR2 SMNVEV (reference sequence). The V gene end was trimmed by 5 bases and the J gene end by 5 bases; junction bases not matched to a gene: 4. This CDR3 comprises 15 residues.